The sequence of this T cell receptor (beta chain) was determined in a study of human T cells and chemical hapten exposure. Across the study: Cases of alopecia areata, totalis or universalis occurred in a predominantly female patient group.

This CDR3 spans 13 amino acids. V dropped 2 bases and J dropped 4 bases, with 11 bases sitting between them. Germline V gene data show CDR1 as SQVTM and CDR2 as ANQGSEA. Documented time point: patch test 1, 2 weeks after DPC sensitization. Described treatment: therapeutic diphenylcyclopropenone sensitization with weekly scalp DPC. Patch tests were applied only after blood draws. TCRdb fed the RACE reads into MiXCR, producing one record per CDR3 protein. Counted here are tens of thousands of distinct CDR3 sequences, over 9.5% occurring once; the ten biggest clones make up about 2.4%. The receptor was derived from a man in his forties with alopecia areata. Some clones in this sample may be carry-over from other donors' samples. The sample consisted of whole blood, taken in connection with sensitization to the hapten diphenylcyclopropenone (DPC). This sequence joins TRBV29-1 and TRBJ2-5; TRBD2 might be the D (7 bases). CDR3 in DNA: TGCAGCGTTGAAAGGGGGAGGGGAGAGACCCAGTACTTC. Protein product: CSVERGRGETQYF.